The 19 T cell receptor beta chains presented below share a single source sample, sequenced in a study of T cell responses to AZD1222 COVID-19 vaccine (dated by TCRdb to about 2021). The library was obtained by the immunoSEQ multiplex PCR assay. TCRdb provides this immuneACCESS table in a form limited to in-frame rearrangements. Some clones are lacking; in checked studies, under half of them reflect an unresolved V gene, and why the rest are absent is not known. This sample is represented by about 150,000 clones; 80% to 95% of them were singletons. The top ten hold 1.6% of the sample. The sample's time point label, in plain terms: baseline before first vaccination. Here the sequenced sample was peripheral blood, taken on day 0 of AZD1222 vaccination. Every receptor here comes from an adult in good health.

CDR3 region: CASSLPKAQGTEAFF. The CDR3 DNA reads as TGCGCCAGCAGCCTCCCGAAGGCACAGGGAACTGAAGCTTTCTTT. J is TRBJ1-1 and V is TRBV4-1; D is possibly TRBD1 (6 bases). CDR1 is MGHRA and CDR2 is YSYEKL in the germline V gene. This CDR3 has 15 amino acids. V lost 4 bases and J lost 5, with 17 bases in between.

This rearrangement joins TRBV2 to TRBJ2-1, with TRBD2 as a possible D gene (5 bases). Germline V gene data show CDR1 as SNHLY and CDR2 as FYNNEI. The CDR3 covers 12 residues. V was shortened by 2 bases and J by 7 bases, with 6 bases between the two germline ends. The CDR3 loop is CASSERGNEQFF. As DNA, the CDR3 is TGTGCCAGCAGTGAACGGGGAAATGAGCAGTTCTTC.

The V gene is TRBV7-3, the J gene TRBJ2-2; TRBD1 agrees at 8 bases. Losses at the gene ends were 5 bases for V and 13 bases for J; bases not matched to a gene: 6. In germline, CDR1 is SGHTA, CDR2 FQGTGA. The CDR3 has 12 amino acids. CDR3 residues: CASSAGQDRLFF. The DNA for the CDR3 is TGTGCCAGCAGCGCGGGACAGGATCGGCTGTTTTTT.

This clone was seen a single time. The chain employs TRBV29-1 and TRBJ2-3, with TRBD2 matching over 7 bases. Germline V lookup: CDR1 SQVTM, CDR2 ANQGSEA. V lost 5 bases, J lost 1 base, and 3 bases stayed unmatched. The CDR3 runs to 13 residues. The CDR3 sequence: CSVSGDGTDTQYF. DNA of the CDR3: TGCAGCGTTAGCGGGGATGGCACAGATACGCAGTATTTT.

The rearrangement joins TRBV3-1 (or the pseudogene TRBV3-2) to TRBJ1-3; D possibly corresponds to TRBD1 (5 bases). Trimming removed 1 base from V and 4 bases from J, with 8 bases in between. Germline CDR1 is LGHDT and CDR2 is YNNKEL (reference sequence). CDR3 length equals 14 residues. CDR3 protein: CASSQGRVGNTIYF. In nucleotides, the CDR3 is TGTGCCAGCAGCCAAGGCAGGGTGGGAAACACCATATATTTT.

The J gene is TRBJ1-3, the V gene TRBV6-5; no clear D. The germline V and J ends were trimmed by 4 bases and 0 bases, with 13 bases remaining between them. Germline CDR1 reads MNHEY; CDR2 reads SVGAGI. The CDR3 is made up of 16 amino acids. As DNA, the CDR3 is TGTGCCAGCAGTTTCGGTATGGACGGCTCTGGAAACACCATATATTTT. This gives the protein CASSFGMDGSGNTIYF.

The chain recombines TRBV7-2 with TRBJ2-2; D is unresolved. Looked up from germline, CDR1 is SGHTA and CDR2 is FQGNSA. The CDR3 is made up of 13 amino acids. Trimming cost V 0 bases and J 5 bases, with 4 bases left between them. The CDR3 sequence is CASSLARTGELFF. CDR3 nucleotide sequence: TGTGCCAGCAGCTTAGCTAGGACCGGGGAGCTGTTTTTT.

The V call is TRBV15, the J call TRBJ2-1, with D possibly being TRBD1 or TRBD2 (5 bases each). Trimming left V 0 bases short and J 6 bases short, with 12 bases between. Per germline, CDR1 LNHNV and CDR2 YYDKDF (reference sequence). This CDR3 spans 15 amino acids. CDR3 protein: CATSRDGTQSNEQFF. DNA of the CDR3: TGTGCCACCAGCAGAGATGGGACCCAATCCAATGAGCAGTTCTTC.

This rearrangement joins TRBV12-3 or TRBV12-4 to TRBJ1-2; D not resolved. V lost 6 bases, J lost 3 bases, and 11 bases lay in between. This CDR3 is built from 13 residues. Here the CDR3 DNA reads TGTGCCAGCAGAGGCCTTAACTACTATGGCTACACCTTC. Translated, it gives CASRGLNYYGYTF.

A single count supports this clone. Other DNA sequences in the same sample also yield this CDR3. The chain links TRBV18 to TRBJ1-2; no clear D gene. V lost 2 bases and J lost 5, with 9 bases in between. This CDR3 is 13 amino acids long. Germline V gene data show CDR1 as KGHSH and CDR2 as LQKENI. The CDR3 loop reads CASSPGQEYGYTF. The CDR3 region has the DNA TGTGCCAGCTCACCAGGTCAGGAGTATGGCTACACCTTC.

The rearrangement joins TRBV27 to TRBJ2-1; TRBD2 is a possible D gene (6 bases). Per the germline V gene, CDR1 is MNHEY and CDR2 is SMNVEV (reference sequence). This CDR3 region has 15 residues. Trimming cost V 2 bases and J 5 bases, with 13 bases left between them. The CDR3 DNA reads TGTGCCAGCAGTTTAACGGGGGTAAACGACAATGAGCAGTTCTTC. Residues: CASSLTGVNDNEQFF.

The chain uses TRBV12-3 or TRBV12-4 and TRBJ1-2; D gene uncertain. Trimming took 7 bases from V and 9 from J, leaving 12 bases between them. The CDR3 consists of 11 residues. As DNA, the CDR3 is TGTGCCAGCACTATGGAGGGTAGCTACACCTTC. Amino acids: CASTMEGSYTF.

CDR3 DNA sequence: TGTGCCAGCAGGGGGACAGGGGCTCCCTACGAGCAGTACTTC. Amino acid sequence: CASRGTGAPYEQYF. This chain joins TRBV2 and TRBJ2-7, with 10 bases identical to TRBD1. The trim removed 6 bases at V and 2 bases at J, leaving 4 bases unmatched. Germline V gene sequence: CDR1 SNHLY, CDR2 FYNNEI. CDR3 length: 14 amino acids.

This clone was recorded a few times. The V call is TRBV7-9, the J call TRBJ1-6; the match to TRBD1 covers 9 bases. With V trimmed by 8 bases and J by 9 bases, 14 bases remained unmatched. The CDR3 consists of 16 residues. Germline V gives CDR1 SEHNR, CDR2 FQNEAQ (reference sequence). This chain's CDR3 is CASRQQGAVRGSPLHF. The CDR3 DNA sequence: TGTGCCAGCCGCCAACAGGGGGCTGTTCGGGGTTCACCCCTCCACTTT.

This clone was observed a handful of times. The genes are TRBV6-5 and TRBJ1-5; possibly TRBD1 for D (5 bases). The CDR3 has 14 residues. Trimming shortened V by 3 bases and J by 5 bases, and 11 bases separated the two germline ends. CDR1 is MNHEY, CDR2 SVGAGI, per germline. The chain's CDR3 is CASSYNHRHQPQHF. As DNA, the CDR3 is TGTGCCAGCAGTTATAACCACAGGCATCAGCCCCAGCATTTT.

The CDR3, as DNA: TGTGCCTCTGGGAACAGCACAGATACGCAGTATTTT. Translation: CASGNSTDTQYF. The chain uses TRBV19 and TRBJ2-3; no clear D gene. Germline V lookup: CDR1 LNHDA, CDR2 SQIVND (reference sequence). The length of the CDR3 is 12 residues. V shed 11 bases and J shed 0 bases, with 9 bases lying between them.

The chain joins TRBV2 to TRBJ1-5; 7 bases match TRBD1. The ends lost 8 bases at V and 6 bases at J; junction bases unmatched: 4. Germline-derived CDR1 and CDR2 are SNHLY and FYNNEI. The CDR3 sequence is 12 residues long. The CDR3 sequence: CASSDRAQPQHF. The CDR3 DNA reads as TGTGCCAGCTCAGACAGGGCTCAGCCCCAGCATTTT.

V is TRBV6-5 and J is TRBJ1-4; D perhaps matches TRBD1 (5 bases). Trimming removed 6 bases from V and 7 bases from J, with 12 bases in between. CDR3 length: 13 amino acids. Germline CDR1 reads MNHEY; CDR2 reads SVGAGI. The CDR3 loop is CASRGTQGEKLFF. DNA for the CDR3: TGTGCCAGCAGGGGGACTCAAGGTGAAAAACTGTTTTTT.

CDR3 residues: CASSSQGLEQFF. In DNA, the CDR3 is TGTGCCAGCAGCTCCCAGGGTTTGGAGCAGTTCTTC. The rearrangement joins TRBV7-9 to TRBJ2-1; D might be TRBD1 (5 bases). Trimming pared 4 bases from V and 10 bases from J, leaving 11 bases between. The CDR3 consists of 12 residues. Per the germline V gene, CDR1 is SEHNR and CDR2 is FQNEAQ (reference sequence).